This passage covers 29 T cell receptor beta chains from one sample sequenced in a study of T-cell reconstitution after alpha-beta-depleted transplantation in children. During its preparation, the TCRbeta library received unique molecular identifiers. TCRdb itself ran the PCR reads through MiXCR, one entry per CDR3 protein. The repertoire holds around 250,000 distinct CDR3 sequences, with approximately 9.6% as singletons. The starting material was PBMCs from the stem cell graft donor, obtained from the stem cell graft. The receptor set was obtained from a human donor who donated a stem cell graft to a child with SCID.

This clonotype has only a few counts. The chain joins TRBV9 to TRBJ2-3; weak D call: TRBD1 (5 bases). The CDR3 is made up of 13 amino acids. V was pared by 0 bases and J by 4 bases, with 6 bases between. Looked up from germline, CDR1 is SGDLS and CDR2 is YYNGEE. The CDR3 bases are TGTGCCAGCAGCGTAGGGGGCCCAGATACGCAGTATTTT. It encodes CASSVGGPDTQYF.

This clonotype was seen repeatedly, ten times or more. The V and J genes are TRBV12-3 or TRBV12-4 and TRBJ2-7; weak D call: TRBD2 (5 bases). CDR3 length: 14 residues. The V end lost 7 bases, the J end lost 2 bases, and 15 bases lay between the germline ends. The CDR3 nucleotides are TGTGCCAGCAATCCAAACGGAGGCGCCTACGAGCAGTACTTC. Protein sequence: CASNPNGGAYEQYF.

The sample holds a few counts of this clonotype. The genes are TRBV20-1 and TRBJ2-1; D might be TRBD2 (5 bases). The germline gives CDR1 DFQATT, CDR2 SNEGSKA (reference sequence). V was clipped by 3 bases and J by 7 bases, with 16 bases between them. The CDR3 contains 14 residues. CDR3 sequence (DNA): TGCAGTGCTAGGGAGGCGACACAAAGGAATGAGCAGTTCTTC. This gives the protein CSAREATQRNEQFF.

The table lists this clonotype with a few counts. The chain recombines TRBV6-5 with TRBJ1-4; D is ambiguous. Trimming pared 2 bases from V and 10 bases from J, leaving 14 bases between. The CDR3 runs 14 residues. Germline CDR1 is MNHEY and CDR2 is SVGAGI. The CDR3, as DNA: TGTGCCAGCAGTTACACGGCACCCGGCGGAAAACTGTTTTTT. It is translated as CASSYTAPGGKLFF.

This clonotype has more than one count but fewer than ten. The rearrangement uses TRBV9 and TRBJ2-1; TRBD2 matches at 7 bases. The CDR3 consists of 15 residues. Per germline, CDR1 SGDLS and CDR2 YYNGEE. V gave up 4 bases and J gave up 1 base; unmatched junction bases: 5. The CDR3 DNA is TGTGCCAGCAGCCGCCGCGGGGGATCCTACAATGAGCAGTTCTTC. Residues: CASSRRGGSYNEQFF.

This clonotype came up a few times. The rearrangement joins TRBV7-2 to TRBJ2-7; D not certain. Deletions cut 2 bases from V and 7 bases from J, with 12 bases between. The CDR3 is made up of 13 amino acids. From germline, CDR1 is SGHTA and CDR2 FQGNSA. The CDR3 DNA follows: TGTGCCAGCAGCTTAATGGTGGACGGAGAGCAGTACTTC. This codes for CASSLMVDGEQYF.

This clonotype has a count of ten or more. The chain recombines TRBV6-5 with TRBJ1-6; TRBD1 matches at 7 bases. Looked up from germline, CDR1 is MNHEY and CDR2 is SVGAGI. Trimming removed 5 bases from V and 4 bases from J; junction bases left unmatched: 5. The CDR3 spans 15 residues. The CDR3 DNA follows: TGTGCCAGCAGTCCCCCGGGACAGTATAATTCACCCCTCCACTTT. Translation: CASSPPGQYNSPLHF.

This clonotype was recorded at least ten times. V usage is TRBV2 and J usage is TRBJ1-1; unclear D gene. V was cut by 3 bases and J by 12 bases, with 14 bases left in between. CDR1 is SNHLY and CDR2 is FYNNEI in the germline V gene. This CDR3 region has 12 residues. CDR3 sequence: CASSDEGRNPFF. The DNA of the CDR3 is TGTGCCAGCAGTGACGAAGGCAGGAACCCTTTCTTT.

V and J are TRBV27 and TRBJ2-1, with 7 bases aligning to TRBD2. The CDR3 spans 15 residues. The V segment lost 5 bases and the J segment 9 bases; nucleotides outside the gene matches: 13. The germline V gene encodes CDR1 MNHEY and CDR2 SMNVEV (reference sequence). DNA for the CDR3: TGTGCCAGCAGTCCCATAGGCGGACTAGATCGTGAGCAGTTCTTC. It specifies CASSPIGGLDREQFF.

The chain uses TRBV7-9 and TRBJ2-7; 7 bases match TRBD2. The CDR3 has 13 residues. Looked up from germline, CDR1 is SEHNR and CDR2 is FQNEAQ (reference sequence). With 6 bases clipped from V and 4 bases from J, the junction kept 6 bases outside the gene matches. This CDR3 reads CASSSGEGYEQYF. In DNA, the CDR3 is TGTGCCAGCAGTTCCGGGGAGGGATACGAGCAGTACTTC. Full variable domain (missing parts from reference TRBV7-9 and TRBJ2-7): DTGVSQNPRHKITKRGQNVTFRCDPISEHNRLYWYRQTLGQGPEFLTYFQNEAQLEKSRLLSDRFSAERPKGSFSTLEIQRTEQGDSAMYLCASSSGEGYEQYFGPGTRLTVT.

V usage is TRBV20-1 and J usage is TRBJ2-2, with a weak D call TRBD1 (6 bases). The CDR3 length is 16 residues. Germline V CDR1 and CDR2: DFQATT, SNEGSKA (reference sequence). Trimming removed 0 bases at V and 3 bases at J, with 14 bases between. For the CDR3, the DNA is TGCAGTGCTAGAGATACTAGGGGGTTCGACACCGGGGAGCTGTTTTTT. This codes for CSARDTRGFDTGELFF.

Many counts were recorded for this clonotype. CDR3 sequence (DNA): TGCGCCAGCAAATCCGGGACAGGGTTCTACGAGCAGTACTTC. Translated, it gives CASKSGTGFYEQYF. This chain connects TRBV5-1 to TRBJ2-7, with TRBD1 matching over 9 bases. The CDR3 length is 14 residues. Germline V CDR1 and CDR2: SGHRS, YFSETQ. Trimming removed 6 bases from V and 3 bases from J; junction bases left unmatched: 7.

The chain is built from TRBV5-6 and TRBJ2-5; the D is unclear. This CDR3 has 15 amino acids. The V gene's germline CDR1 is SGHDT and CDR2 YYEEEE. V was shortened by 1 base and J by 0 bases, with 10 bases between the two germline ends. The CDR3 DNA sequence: TGTGCCAGCAGCTTGTGGCAGGCTGACCAAGAGACCCAGTACTTC. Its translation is CASSLWQADQETQYF.

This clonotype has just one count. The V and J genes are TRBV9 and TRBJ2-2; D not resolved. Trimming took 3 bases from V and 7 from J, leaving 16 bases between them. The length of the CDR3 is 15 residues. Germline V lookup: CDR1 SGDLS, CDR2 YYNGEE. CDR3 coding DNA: TGTGCCAGCAGCGCTCGTACAGTGGGCCTCGGGGAGCTGTTTTTT. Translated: CASSARTVGLGELFF.

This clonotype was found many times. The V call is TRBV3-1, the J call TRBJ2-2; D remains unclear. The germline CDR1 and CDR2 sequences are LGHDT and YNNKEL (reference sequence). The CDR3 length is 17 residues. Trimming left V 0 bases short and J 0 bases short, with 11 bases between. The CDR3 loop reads CASSQDQTRTNTGELFF. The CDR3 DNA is TGTGCCAGCAGCCAAGATCAGACAAGAACGAACACCGGGGAGCTGTTTTTT. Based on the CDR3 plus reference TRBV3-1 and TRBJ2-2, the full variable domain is DTAVSQTPKYLVTQMGNDKSIKCEQNLGHDTMYWYKQDSKKFLKIMFSYNNKELIINETVPNRFSPKSPDKAHLNLHINSLELGDSAVYFCASSQDQTRTNTGELFFGEGSRLTVL.

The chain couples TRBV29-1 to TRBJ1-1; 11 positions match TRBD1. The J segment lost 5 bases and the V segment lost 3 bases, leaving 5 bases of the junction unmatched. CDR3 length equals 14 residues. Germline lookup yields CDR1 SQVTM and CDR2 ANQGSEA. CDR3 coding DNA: TGCAGCGTTGAGGGACAGGGGGTGGAGACTGAAGCTTTCTTT. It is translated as CSVEGQGVETEAFF.

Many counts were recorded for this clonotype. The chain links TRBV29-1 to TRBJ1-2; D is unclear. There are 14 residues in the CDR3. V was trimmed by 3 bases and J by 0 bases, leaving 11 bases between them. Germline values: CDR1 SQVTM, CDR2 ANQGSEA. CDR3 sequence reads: CSVDGGRSNYGYTF. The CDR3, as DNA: TGCAGCGTTGACGGAGGAAGGTCTAACTATGGCTACACCTTC.

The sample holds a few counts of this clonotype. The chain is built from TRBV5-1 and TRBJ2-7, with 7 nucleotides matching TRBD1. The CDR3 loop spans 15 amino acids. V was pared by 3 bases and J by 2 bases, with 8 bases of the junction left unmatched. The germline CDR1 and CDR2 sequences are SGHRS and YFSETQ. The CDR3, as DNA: TGCGCCAGCAGCTCTAAATCCGGGACAGCCTACGAGCAGTACTTC. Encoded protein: CASSSKSGTAYEQYF.

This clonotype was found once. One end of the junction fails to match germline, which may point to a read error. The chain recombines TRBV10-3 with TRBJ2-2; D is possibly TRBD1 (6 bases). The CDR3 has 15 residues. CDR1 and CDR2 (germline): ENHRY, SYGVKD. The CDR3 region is CAIRETGVNTGELFF. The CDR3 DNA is TGTGCCATCCGTGAGACAGGTGTGAACACCGGGGAGCTGTTTTTT.

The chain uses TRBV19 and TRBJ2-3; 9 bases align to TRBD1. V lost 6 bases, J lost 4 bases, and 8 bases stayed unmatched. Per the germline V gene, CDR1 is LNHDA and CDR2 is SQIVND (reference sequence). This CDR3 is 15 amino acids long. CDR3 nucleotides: TGTGCCAGTAGGACAGGACAGGGGAAATCAGATACGCAGTATTTT. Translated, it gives CASRTGQGKSDTQYF. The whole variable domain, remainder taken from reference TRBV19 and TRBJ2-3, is DGGITQSPKYLFRKEGQNVTLSCEQNLNHDAMYWYRQDPGQGLRLIYYSQIVNDFQKGDIAEGYSVSREKKESFPLTVTSAQKNPTAFYLCASRTGQGKSDTQYFGPGTRLTVL.

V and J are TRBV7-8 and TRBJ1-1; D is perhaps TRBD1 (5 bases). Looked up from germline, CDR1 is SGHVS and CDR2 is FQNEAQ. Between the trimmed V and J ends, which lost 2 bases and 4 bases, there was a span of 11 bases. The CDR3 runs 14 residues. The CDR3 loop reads CASSLYQGATEAFF. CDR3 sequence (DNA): TGTGCCAGCAGCTTATATCAGGGAGCCACTGAAGCTTTCTTT.

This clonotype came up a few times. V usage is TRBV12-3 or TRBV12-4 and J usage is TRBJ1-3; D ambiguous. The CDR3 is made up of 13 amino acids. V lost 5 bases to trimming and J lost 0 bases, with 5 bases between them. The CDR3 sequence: CASSVSSGNTIYF. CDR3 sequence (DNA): TGTGCCAGCAGTGTGAGCTCTGGAAACACCATATATTTT.

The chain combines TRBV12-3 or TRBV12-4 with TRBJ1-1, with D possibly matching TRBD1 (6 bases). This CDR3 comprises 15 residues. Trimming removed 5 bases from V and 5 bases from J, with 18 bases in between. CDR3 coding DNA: TGTGCCAGCAGTCCTTATCCCGGGGGGCGGACTGAAGCTTTCTTT. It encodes CASSPYPGGRTEAFF.

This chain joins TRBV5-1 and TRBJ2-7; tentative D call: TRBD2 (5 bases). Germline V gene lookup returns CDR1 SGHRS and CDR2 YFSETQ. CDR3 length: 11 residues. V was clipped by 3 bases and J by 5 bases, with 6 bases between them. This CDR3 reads CASSWRDEQYF. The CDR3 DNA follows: TGCGCCAGCAGCTGGCGGGACGAGCAGTACTTC.

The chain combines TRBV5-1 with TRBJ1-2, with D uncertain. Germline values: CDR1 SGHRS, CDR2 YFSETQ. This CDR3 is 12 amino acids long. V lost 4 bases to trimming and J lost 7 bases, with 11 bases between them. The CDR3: CASSRDGGGYTF. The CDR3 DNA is TGCGCCAGCAGCAGGGATGGTGGTGGCTACACCTTC.

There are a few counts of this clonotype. The CDR3 is CASSKDPAGPFPINYGYTF. DNA of the CDR3: TGTGCCAGCAGCAAAGACCCAGCGGGCCCCTTCCCTATTAACTATGGCTACACCTTC. This chain joins TRBV21-1 and TRBJ1-2; TRBD1, the table's D call, lacks a check against the DNA. TRBV21-1 represents a pseudogene. The CDR3 loop spans 19 amino acids.

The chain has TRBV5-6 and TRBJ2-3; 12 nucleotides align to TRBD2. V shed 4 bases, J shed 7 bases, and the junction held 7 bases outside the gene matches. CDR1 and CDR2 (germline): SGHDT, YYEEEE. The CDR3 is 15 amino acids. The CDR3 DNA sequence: TGTGCCAGCAGCGATCTAGCGGGGGGGCCTAATACGCAGTATTTT. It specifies CASSDLAGGPNTQYF.

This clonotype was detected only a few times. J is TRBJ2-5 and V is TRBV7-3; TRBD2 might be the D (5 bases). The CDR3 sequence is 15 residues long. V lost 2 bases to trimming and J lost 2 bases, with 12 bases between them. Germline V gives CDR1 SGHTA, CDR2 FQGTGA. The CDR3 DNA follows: TGTGCCAGCAGCTTATCGGGGTTCGGGCAAGAGACCCAGTACTTC. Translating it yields CASSLSGFGQETQYF.

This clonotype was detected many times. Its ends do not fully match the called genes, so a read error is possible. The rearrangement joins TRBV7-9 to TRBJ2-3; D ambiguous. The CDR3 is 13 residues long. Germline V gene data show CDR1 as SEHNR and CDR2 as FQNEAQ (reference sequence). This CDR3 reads CASSSQGTDTQYF. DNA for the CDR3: TGCGCCAGCAGCTCCCAGGGCACAGATACGCAGTATTTT.